This TCR beta chain was sequenced for a study of CD8 T cells in ankylosing spondylitis. From the 5' RACE reads, TCRdb called clonotypes with MiXCR, one entry per CDR3 protein. The sample carries roughly 490,000 distinct CDR3 sequences, roughly 5% recorded once. Trimming pared 6 bases from V and 8 bases from J, leaving 17 bases between. The CDR3 consists of 15 residues. Study-level points and caveats: A motif in TCR beta, a set of roughly 8 highly homologous variants, appeared characteristic of ankylosing spondylitis blood.

This clonotype has at least ten counts. What it binds is unknown. This receptor was identified in a male donor with ankylosing spondylitis. This chain links TRBV12-3 or TRBV12-4 with TRBJ1-6, with D tentatively TRBD1 (6 bases). Sequencing was done on a sample of blood, either unsorted or a sorted T cell fraction (not recorded which). The CDR3 reads CASSIDRLGDSPLHF. The CDR3 DNA reads TGTGCCAGCAGCATAGACAGGCTCGGAGATTCACCCCTCCACTTT.